A single sample gave rise to the 5 T cell receptor beta chains below, sequenced in a study of blood T cell repertoires in COVID-19 (dated by TCRdb to 2018 to 2020). Library preparation used the immunoSEQ multiplex PCR assay. The table comes from immuneACCESS by way of TCRdb, which keeps in-frame sequences with V and J called. Part of the clones is missing from these tables; in studies checked, under half for an unresolved V gene and the rest for unknown reasons. The sample has some 290,000 clones on record, roughly 80% of them singletons. Clones ranked in the top ten supply 4.6% of the sample. The sequencing input was peripheral blood. The receptors stem from a man aged 55 to 70 who had recovered from COVID-19.

Only a few counts were recorded for this clone. The chain joins TRBV29-1 to TRBJ1-2; 9 bases align to TRBD1. In germline, CDR1 is SQVTM, CDR2 ANQGSEA. The CDR3 sequence is 12 residues long. Trimming removed 4 bases from V and 3 bases from J; junction bases left unmatched: 0. The CDR3 reads CSVGTGDYGYTF. The CDR3 region has the DNA TGCAGCGTTGGGACAGGGGACTATGGCTACACCTTC.

The J gene is TRBJ2-7, the V gene TRBV7-9, with unresolved D. This CDR3 spans 12 amino acids. CDR1 is SEHNR and CDR2 is FQNEAQ in the germline V gene (reference sequence). V shed 1 base and J shed 13 bases, with 14 bases lying between them. CDR3 sequence: CASSLGPGRPYF. The CDR3 DNA reads TGTGCCAGCAGCTTAGGGCCAGGCCGGCCTTACTTC.

J is TRBJ2-3 and V is TRBV27; 13 bases fit TRBD2. Losses at the gene ends were 6 bases for V and 3 bases for J; bases not matched to a gene: 0. Germline V gene data show CDR1 as MNHEY and CDR2 as SMNVEV (reference sequence). This CDR3 has 14 amino acids. The CDR3 sequence is CASRGLAGTDTQYF. CDR3 bases: TGTGCCAGCAGGGGACTAGCGGGGACAGATACGCAGTATTTT.

The DNA for the CDR3 is TGTGCCAGCTCACCCACCTCAGCAGCGGGAGGGAGGACAGATACGCAGTATTTT. It codes for CASSPTSAAGGRTDTQYF. The rearrangement links TRBV18 to TRBJ2-3; 10 bases are a match to TRBD2. J lost 3 bases, V lost 3 bases, and 12 bases had no gene match. CDR1 is KGHSH and CDR2 is LQKENI in the germline V gene. This CDR3 is built from 18 residues.

V usage is TRBV27 and J usage is TRBJ2-5; D is unclear. Germline CDR1 and CDR2: MNHEY and SMNVEV (reference sequence). V lost 5 bases and J lost 1, with 14 bases in between. The CDR3 is 15 residues long. DNA for the CDR3: TGTGCCAGCAGTCTCAGTGGGCCCCTCCAAGAGACCCAGTACTTC. It is translated as CASSLSGPLQETQYF.